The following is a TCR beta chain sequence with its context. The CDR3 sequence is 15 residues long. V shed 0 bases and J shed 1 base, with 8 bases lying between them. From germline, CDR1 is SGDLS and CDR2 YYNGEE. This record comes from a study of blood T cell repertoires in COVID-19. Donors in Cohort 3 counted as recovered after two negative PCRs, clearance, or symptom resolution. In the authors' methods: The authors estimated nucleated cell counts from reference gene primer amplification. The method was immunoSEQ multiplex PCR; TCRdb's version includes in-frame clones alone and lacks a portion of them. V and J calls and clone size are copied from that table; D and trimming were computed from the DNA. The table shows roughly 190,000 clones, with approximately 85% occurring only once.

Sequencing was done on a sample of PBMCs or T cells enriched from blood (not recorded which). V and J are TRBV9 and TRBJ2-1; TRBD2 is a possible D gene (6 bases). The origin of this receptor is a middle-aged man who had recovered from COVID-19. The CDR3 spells CASSVGDFSYNEQFF. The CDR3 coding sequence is TGTGCCAGCAGCGTAGGGGACTTTTCCTACAATGAGCAGTTCTTC.